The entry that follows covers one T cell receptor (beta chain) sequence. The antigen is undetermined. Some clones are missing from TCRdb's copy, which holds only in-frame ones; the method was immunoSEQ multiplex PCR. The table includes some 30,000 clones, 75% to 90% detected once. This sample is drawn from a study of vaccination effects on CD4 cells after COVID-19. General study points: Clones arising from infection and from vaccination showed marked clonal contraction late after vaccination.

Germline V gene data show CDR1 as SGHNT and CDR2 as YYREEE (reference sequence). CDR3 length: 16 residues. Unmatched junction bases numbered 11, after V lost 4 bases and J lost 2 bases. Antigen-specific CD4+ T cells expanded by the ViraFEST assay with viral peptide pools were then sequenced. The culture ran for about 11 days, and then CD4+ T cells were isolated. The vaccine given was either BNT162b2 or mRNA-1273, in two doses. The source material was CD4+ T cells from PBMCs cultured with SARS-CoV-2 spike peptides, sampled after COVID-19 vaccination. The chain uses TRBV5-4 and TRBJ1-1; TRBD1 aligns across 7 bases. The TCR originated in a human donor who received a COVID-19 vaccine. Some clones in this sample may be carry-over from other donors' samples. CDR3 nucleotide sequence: TGTGCCAGCAGCCCCGACAAGGGGGCGCGAAACACTGAAGCTTTCTTT. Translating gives CASSPDKGARNTEAFF.